These 11 T cell receptor beta chains originate from one sample sequenced in a study of blood T cell repertoires in COVID-19. Sequenced by immunoSEQ multiplex PCR; TCRdb stores in-frame clones only, minus some. The sample contains 260,000 or so clones, approximately 86% of which appear only once. Sequencing input: PBMCs or T cells enriched from blood (not recorded which). The receptors come from a woman under 40 with acute COVID-19.

The chain is built from TRBV2 and TRBJ1-6; tentative D call: TRBD1 (6 bases). The CDR3 has 12 residues. V was clipped by 6 bases and J by 6 bases, with 6 bases between them. Per the germline V gene, CDR1 is SNHLY and CDR2 is FYNNEI. The CDR3 DNA is TGTGCCAGCAGACAGGGTAATTCACCCCTCCACTTT. Translation gives CASRQGNSPLHF. The full variable domain, with the rest looked up from reference TRBV2 and TRBJ1-6, is EPEVTQTPSHQVTQMGQEVILRCVPISNHLYFYWYRQILGQKVEFLVSFYNNEISEKSEIFDDQFSVERPDGSNFTLKIRSTKLEDSAMYFCASRQGNSPLHFGNGTRLTVT.

V gene TRBV20-1 combines with J gene TRBJ2-7, with D tentatively TRBD1 (7 bases). Trimming removed 5 bases at V and 6 bases at J, with 11 bases between. This CDR3 is built from 11 residues. The germline V gene encodes CDR1 DFQATT and CDR2 SNEGSKA (reference sequence). Here the CDR3 DNA reads TGCAGTGCTCAGGGGGGACCCGAGCAGTACTTC. Its protein is CSAQGGPEQYF.

This clone came up once. The chain has TRBV4-1 and TRBJ2-2; D is unresolved. V was trimmed by 0 bases and J by 4 bases, leaving 6 bases between them. The CDR3 is 14 amino acids. Germline values: CDR1 MGHRA, CDR2 YSYEKL. The CDR3 region has the DNA TGCGCCAGCAGCCAAGAGAGGATCACCGGGGAGCTGTTTTTT. Its protein is CASSQERITGELFF.

This chain joins TRBV5-1 and TRBJ1-2, with a weak D call TRBD1 (6 bases). The V and J ends lost 6 bases and 8 bases respectively, with 17 bases between them. CDR3 length: 13 residues. Germline CDR1 is SGHRS and CDR2 is YFSETQ. The CDR3 here is CASTLTGREGYTF. In nucleotides, the CDR3 is TGCGCCAGCACCCTGACAGGTCGAGAGGGCTACACCTTC. The whole variable domain, remainder taken from reference TRBV5-1 and TRBJ1-2, is KAGVTQTPRYLIKTRGQQVTLSCSPISGHRSVSWYQQTPGQGLQFLFEYFSETQRNKGNFPGRFSGRQFSNSRSEMNVSTLELGDSALYLCASTLTGREGYTFGSGTRLTVV.

A word on this clone: The same CDR3 is also encoded by other DNA sequences in this sample. This chain uses TRBV12-3 or TRBV12-4 with TRBJ2-7; no firm D call. The CDR3 consists of 12 residues. V dropped 3 bases and J dropped 3 bases, with 6 bases sitting between them. The CDR3 region is CASSFGSYEQYF. CDR3 DNA: TGTGCCAGCAGTTTTGGCAGCTACGAGCAGTACTTC.

The chain combines TRBV25-1 with TRBJ2-1; D remains ambiguous. The CDR3 has 12 residues. In germline, CDR1 is MGHDK, CDR2 SYGVNS. Trimming cost V 2 bases and J 12 bases, with 11 bases left between them. Here the CDR3 DNA reads TGTGCCAGCAGTGAAAGCGTGAGGAGGCAGTTCTTC. Protein: CASSESVRRQFF.

This clone has more than one count but fewer than ten. This chain connects TRBV18 to TRBJ1-2; the match to TRBD1 covers 9 bases. The CDR3 is made up of 15 amino acids. After removal of 0 bases from V and 8 bases from J, the junction contained 7 bases not matched to a gene. Germline-derived CDR1 and CDR2 are KGHSH and LQKENI. The CDR3 is CASSPPTDRGGGYTF. The CDR3 DNA reads TGTGCCAGCTCACCACCCACCGACAGGGGGGGAGGCTACACCTTC.

This chain links TRBV5-1 with TRBJ1-4, with 9 positions matching TRBD1. This CDR3 spans 16 amino acids. The V gene end was trimmed by 0 bases and the J gene end by 7 bases; junction bases not matched to a gene: 7. Germline-derived CDR1 and CDR2 are SGHRS and YFSETQ. The CDR3 protein is CASSLEKGTGSEKLFF. CDR3 coding DNA: TGCGCCAGCAGCTTGGAAAAAGGGACAGGGAGTGAAAAACTGTTTTTT.

The CDR3 nucleotides read TGTGCCAGCAGACTCAATGAGCAGTTCTTC. It specifies CASRLNEQFF. The chain couples TRBV7-9 to TRBJ2-1; D is ambiguous. CDR1 SEHNR and CDR2 FQNEAQ come from the germline V gene (reference sequence). Between the trimmed V and J ends, which lost 6 bases and 6 bases, there was a span of 3 bases. The CDR3 covers 10 residues.

V and J are TRBV10-2 and TRBJ2-1; the match to TRBD2 covers 12 bases. Germline trimming cut 6 bases from V and 9 bases from J; bases unmatched to any gene: 9. This CDR3 has 15 amino acids. Germline CDR1 is WSHSY and CDR2 is SAAADI. The CDR3 nucleotides are TGCGCCAGCAGAGGGACTAGCGGGCCCTGGGGTGAGCAGTTCTTC. It encodes CASRGTSGPWGEQFF.

This chain links TRBV18 with TRBJ1-3; weak D call: TRBD1 (5 bases). Per the germline V gene, CDR1 is KGHSH and CDR2 is LQKENI. CDR3 size: 14 residues. Trimming removed 8 bases at V and 0 bases at J, with 11 bases between. Here the CDR3 reads CASATVNSGNTIYF. CDR3 coding DNA: TGTGCCAGCGCGACAGTCAACTCTGGAAACACCATATATTTT.